This passage covers 13 T cell receptor beta chains from one sample sequenced in a study of OX40 agonist ivuxolimab in advanced cancers. Repertoires were generated with immunoSEQ multiplex PCR, while TCRdb's copy carries only in-frame clones and drops some. The sample has roughly 81,000 clones, 80% to 90% seen once. Here the sequenced sample was CD4+ or CD8+ T cells sorted from blood, taken in a trial of the OX40 agonist ivuxolimab. The receptor set was obtained from an adult with an advanced solid tumor such as melanoma, head and neck, liver or kidney cancer.

This clone appeared once. This chain links TRBV6-5 with TRBJ2-5, with a weak D call TRBD2 (6 bases). The last part of the DNA fits TRBJ2-7 better; the J call may be wrong. The CDR3 extends over 15 amino acids. Germline CDR1 reads MNHEY; CDR2 reads SVGAGI. The CDR3 bases are TGTGCCAGCAGTTACTCGTCGGAGGGCCCCTACGAGCAGTACTTC. Protein sequence: CASSYSSEGPYEQYF.

The chain is built from TRBV7-2 and TRBJ1-4; no reliable D call. The germline CDR1 and CDR2 sequences are SGHTA and FQGNSA. This CDR3 region has 14 residues. Deletions cut 3 bases from V and 11 bases from J, with 16 bases between. The CDR3 protein is CASSFRQSQPKLFF. Here the CDR3 DNA reads TGTGCCAGCAGCTTCCGGCAGTCGCAACCCAAACTGTTTTTT.

The chain has TRBV2 and TRBJ2-3; TRBD2 agrees at 12 bases. Unmatched junction bases numbered 10, after V lost 4 bases and J lost 5 bases. CDR1 is SNHLY and CDR2 is FYNNEI in the germline V gene. This CDR3 has 17 residues. The CDR3 nucleotides read TGTGCCAGCAGTGCCCCCTTACTAGCGGGAGGACGAGATACGCAGTATTTT. Amino acid sequence: CASSAPLLAGGRDTQYF.

The chain carries TRBV7-9 and TRBJ2-3; D is possibly TRBD2 (6 bases). The CDR3 is 16 amino acids. CDR1 and CDR2 (germline): SEHNR, FQNEAQ (reference sequence). V lost 2 bases to trimming and J lost 2 bases, with 14 bases between them. The CDR3 sequence is CASSLRAAGPTDTQYF. As DNA, the CDR3 is TGTGCCAGCAGCTTAAGAGCGGCGGGACCCACAGATACGCAGTATTTT.

The rearrangement links TRBV7-9 to TRBJ1-4, with a weak D call TRBD1 (5 bases). CDR1 is SEHNR, CDR2 FQNEAQ, per germline (reference sequence). Deletions cut 1 base from V and 7 bases from J, with 7 bases between. This CDR3 spans 13 amino acids. The CDR3 DNA reads as TGTGCCAGCAGCTTAGAAAGGGGTGAAAAACTGTTTTTT. Encoded protein: CASSLERGEKLFF.

The CDR3 DNA follows: TGTGCCAGCAGCTTTGACAGGGGGCCCGCCTACGAGCAGTACTTC. Translation: CASSFDRGPAYEQYF. The chain uses TRBV4-2 and TRBJ2-7; 10 bases align to TRBD1. There are 15 residues in the CDR3. Germline assignment: CDR1 LGHNA and CDR2 YNFKEQ. V lost 5 bases to trimming and J lost 2 bases; unmatched junction nucleotides: 6.

The chain employs TRBV4-1 and TRBJ1-2; the D gene is possibly TRBD1 (5 bases). This CDR3 contains 17 residues. The V and J ends lost 1 base and 6 bases respectively, with 21 bases between them. CDR1 and CDR2 from the germline V gene are MGHRA and YSYEKL. The CDR3 is CASSQGTGGGLINGYTF. In nucleotides, the CDR3 is TGCGCCAGCAGCCAAGGAACAGGTGGGGGTCTGATCAATGGCTACACCTTC.

The genes are TRBV7-2 and TRBJ1-1; no firm D call. The CDR3 extends over 12 amino acids. Trimming removed 5 bases at V and 3 bases at J, with 7 bases between. Germline-derived CDR1 and CDR2 are SGHTA and FQGNSA. CDR3 sequence: CASSDGHTEAFF. CDR3 bases: TGTGCCAGCAGCGACGGACACACTGAAGCTTTCTTT.

The rearrangement joins TRBV29-1 to TRBJ2-1, with 9 bases aligning to TRBD1. Germline V gives CDR1 SQVTM, CDR2 ANQGSEA. Trimming took 3 bases from V and 3 from J; bases not matched to a gene: 6. The CDR3 consists of 15 residues. In DNA form, the CDR3 reads TGCAGCGTTGATATTTTGGACAGGGGCTACAATGAGCAGTTCTTC. Translating gives CSVDILDRGYNEQFF.

This clone has a single count. The rearrangement joins TRBV5-1 to TRBJ1-2; tentative D call: TRBD1 (5 bases). CDR3 size: 13 residues. Trimming left V 2 bases short and J 8 bases short, with 13 bases between. Germline V gene lookup returns CDR1 SGHRS and CDR2 YFSETQ. The CDR3 nucleotides read TGCGCCAGCAGCTTTGAGGGGCTAGGCGGCTACACCTTC. It yields the protein CASSFEGLGGYTF.

A single count supports this clone. This chain joins TRBV12-5 and TRBJ2-1; D might be TRBD1 or TRBD2, each matching 5 bases. In germline, CDR1 is LGHNT, CDR2 FRNRAP. The CDR3 spans 15 residues. Between the trimmed V and J ends, which lost 4 bases and 8 bases, there was a span of 18 bases. The CDR3 sequence: CASGWPGPVGDEQFF. In DNA form, the CDR3 reads TGTGCTAGTGGTTGGCCGGGGCCGGTGGGCGATGAGCAGTTCTTC. Full variable domain (remainder filled in from reference TRBV12-5 and TRBJ2-1): DARVTQTPRHKVTEMGQEVTMRCQPILGHNTVFWYRQTMMQGLELLAYFRNRAPLDDSGMPKDRFSAEMPDATLATLKIQPSEPRDSAVYFCASGWPGPVGDEQFFGPGTRLTVL.

V is TRBV9 and J is TRBJ1-2; the D is unclear. This CDR3 has 13 residues. With 0 bases removed from V and 5 bases from J, the gap between germline ends came to 8 bases. The germline CDR1 and CDR2 sequences are SGDLS and YYNGEE. The DNA for the CDR3 is TGTGCCAGCAGCGTAGATAAGGAGTATGGCTACACCTTC. Its translation: CASSVDKEYGYTF.

The chain links TRBV6-6 to TRBJ2-7; a possible D gene is TRBD2 (5 bases). The CDR3 runs 14 residues. V dropped 8 bases and J dropped 2 bases, with 16 bases sitting between them. CDR1 is MNHNY and CDR2 is SVGAGI in the germline V gene (reference sequence). The CDR3 reads CASVALTGTYEQYF. The CDR3 DNA sequence: TGTGCCAGCGTCGCCTTGACGGGAACCTACGAGCAGTACTTC.